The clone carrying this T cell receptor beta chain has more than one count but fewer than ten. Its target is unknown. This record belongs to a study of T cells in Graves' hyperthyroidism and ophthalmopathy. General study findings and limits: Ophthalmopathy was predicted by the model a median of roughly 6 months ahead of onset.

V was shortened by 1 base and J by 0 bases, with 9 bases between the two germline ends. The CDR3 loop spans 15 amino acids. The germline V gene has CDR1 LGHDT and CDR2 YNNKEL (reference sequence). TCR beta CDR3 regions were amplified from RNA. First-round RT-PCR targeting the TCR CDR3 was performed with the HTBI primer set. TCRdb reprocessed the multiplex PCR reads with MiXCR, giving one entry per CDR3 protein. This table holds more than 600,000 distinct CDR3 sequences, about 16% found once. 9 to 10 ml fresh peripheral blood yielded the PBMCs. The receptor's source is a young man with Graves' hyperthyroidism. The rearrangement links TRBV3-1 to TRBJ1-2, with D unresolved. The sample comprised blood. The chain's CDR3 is CASSQGSAPNYGYTF. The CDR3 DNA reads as TGTGCCAGCAGCCAAGGCTCAGCCCCTAACTATGGCTACACCTTC.